The entry that follows covers one T cell receptor (beta chain) sequence. The data derive from a study of T cell changes during pregnancy in multiple sclerosis. Germline CDR1 is LNHDA and CDR2 is SQIVND (reference sequence). Trimming took 3 bases from V and 4 from J, leaving 10 bases between them. The CDR3 is 13 amino acids. The protocol was immunoSEQ multiplex PCR, while the TCRdb copy is restricted to in-frame clones and leaves out a portion. The data contain around 49,000 clones, about 90% of them singletons. This chain joins TRBV19 and TRBJ2-7, with unresolved D. The TCR sequence derives from a female donor in good health, enrolled as a control in a pregnancy study. Source: CD4+ T cells from peripheral blood mononuclear cells, taken after pregnancy. The CDR3 nucleotides read TGTGCCAGTAGTATGATGGCAGAATACGAGCAGTACTTC. The encoded protein is CASSMMAEYEQYF.